The present TCR beta chain was sequenced within a study of monozygotic twins with inflammatory bowel disease. Study results and limitations: Support for a single strong signal or clonotype associated with IBD was absent.

This CDR3 is built from 18 residues. Germline CDR1 SGHAT, CDR2 FQNNGV. TCRdb reprocessed the 5' RACE reads and keeps a single row for each CDR3 protein, giving no DNA. This sample's table reports approximately 300,000 distinct CDR3 sequences. Concerning this clonotype itself: Its cognate antigen is unknown.

The sequencing sample was made of blood. The chain carries TRBV11-2 and TRBJ2-1; TCRdb reports TRBD1, a call that lacks DNA to check it against. The clonotype comes from a human donor with ulcerative colitis or Crohn's disease, or a healthy co-twin of an affected twin (not recorded which). CDR3: CASSAQPPGTGTYNEQFF. The entire variable domain, with the rest obtained from reference TRBV11-2 and TRBJ2-1, is as follows: EAGVAQSPRYKIIEKRQSVAFWCNPISGHATLYWYQQILGQGPKLLIQFQNNGVVDDSQLPKDRFSAERLKGVDSTLKIQPAKLEDSAVYLCASSAQPPGTGTYNEQFFGPGTRLTVL.